Listed below are T cell receptor beta chains from one sample, sequenced in a study of PD-L1 blockade in urothelial cancer. This table comes from immunoSEQ multiplex PCR, and its TCRdb copy is limited to in-frame clones, with some not included. The sample has some 22,000 clones; under 95% are singletons. The specimen comprised PBMCs, sampled around atezolizumab (anti-PD-L1) treatment. All receptors come from an older woman with urothelial cancer. CDR3s include the opening cysteine and the closing phenylalanine or tryptophan. D genes are given only for firm matches. A clone size is listed for some rows: how often the clone was seen (once, few, many), or a class if it is expanded.

size: .; J: TRBJ2-2; D: TRBD1; V: TRBV4-2; DNA: TGTGCCAGCAGCCAGACGCAGGGGGAAGGCACCGGGGAGCTGTTTTTT; CDR3: CASSQTQGEGTGELFF
size: .; J: TRBJ2-2; D: .; V: TRBV11-3; DNA: TGTGCCAGCAGCTTAACAGTGAACACCGGGGAGCTGTTTTTT; CDR3: CASSLTVNTGELFF
size: few; J: TRBJ1-5; D: .; V: TRBV28; DNA: TGTGCCAGCAGTTACGTGAGGGCCCGATATAGCAATCAGCCCCAGCATTTT; CDR3: CASSYVRARYSNQPQHF
size: .; J: TRBJ2-2; D: TRBD1; V: TRBV18; DNA: TGTGCCAGCTCACCCCGACAGGGTGGTACCGGGGAGCTGTTTTTT; CDR3: CASSPRQGGTGELFF
size: .; J: TRBJ2-5; D: TRBD2; V: TRBV18; DNA: TGTGCCAGCTCACCTACGGGGACCGGGACTAGCGGGAGCCCCCGGGAGACCCAGTACTTC; CDR3: CASSPTGTGTSGSPRETQYF
size: .; J: TRBJ1-5; D: .; V: TRBV7-2; DNA: TGTGCCAGCAGCCCGCAGAACAATCAGCCCCAGCATTTT; CDR3: CASSPQNNQPQHF
size: .; J: TRBJ2-1; D: TRBD2; V: TRBV2; DNA: TGTGCCAGCAGGCCTAGCGGATACAATGAGCAGTTCTTC; CDR3: CASRPSGYNEQFF
size: .; J: TRBJ2-7; D: .; V: TRBV18; DNA: TGTGCCAGCTCACCACCGGACGCAGGGTACGAGCAGTACTTC; CDR3: CASSPPDAGYEQYF
size: .; J: TRBJ1-5; D: TRBD1; V: TRBV28; DNA: TGTGCCAGCAGTTTAGCGGACAGGGTCGCCATCTATAGCAATCAGCCCCAGCATTTT; CDR3: CASSLADRVAIYSNQPQHF
size: .; J: TRBJ1-5; D: .; V: TRBV11-2; DNA: TGTGCCAGCAGCTTAGAGTTCGGGCAGGGAAGCAATCAGCCCCAGCATTTT; CDR3: CASSLEFGQGSNQPQHF
size: .; J: TRBJ2-2; D: .; V: TRBV7-3; DNA: TGTGCCAGCAGCTTAAGTGGGCAGGCCGGGGAGCTGTTTTTT; CDR3: CASSLSGQAGELFF
size: .; J: TRBJ2-3; D: .; V: TRBV7-2; DNA: TGTGCCAGCAGCTCCTTCGATACGCAGTATTTT; CDR3: CASSSFDTQYF
size: .; J: TRBJ1-5; D: .; V: TRBV19; DNA: TGTGCCAGTAGTACGGTGGGACATAGCAATCAGCCCCAGCATTTT; CDR3: CASSTVGHSNQPQHF
size: few; J: TRBJ1-5; D: TRBD1; V: TRBV15; DNA: TGTGCCACCAGCAGAAGAGGGGGCTTCGATCAGCCCCAGCATTTT; CDR3: CATSRRGGFDQPQHF
size: .; J: TRBJ1-1; D: TRBD1; V: TRBV5-1; DNA: TGCGCCAGCAGTCATCACTGGGACAGGGGGCAATACACTGAAGCTTTCTTT; CDR3: CASSHHWDRGQYTEAFF
size: .; J: TRBJ1-4; D: .; V: TRBV4-1; DNA: TGCGCCAGCAGCCAAAGGCTTGTCGGAGGGGAAAAACTGTTTTTT; CDR3: CASSQRLVGGEKLFF
size: few; J: TRBJ2-7; D: .; V: TRBV27; DNA: TGTGCCAGCAGTCCAGGGACATACGAGTACGAGCAGTACTTC; CDR3: CASSPGTYEYEQYF
size: .; J: TRBJ2-5; D: TRBD2; V: TRBV15; DNA: TGTGCCACCAGCAGAGCACTAGCGGGATACCAAGAGACCCAGTACTTC; CDR3: CATSRALAGYQETQYF
size: .; J: TRBJ1-5; D: TRBD1; V: TRBV27; DNA: TGTGCCAGCAAGTCCTGGGGGACAGTTAATAGCAATCAGCCCCAGCATTTT; CDR3: CASKSWGTVNSNQPQHF
size: once; J: TRBJ1-2; D: .; V: TRBV7-2; DNA: TGTGCCAGCCAGTTATATACTAACTATGGCTACACCTTC; CDR3: CASQLYTNYGYTF
size: .; J: TRBJ1-2; D: .; V: TRBV5-8; DNA: TGTGCCAGCAGCTTGGTTTTTCGGGACAGCTACACCTTC; CDR3: CASSLVFRDSYTF
size: .; J: TRBJ2-7; D: .; V: TRBV4-3; DNA: TGCGCCAGCAGCCAAGGAGGACAGACCGCCGAGCAGTACTTC; CDR3: CASSQGGQTAEQYF
size: .; J: TRBJ2-5; D: .; V: TRBV6-5; DNA: TGTGCCAGCAGTTCACAAGAGACCCAGTACTTC; CDR3: CASSSQETQYF
size: .; J: TRBJ2-3; D: TRBD1; V: TRBV9; DNA: TGTGCCAGCAGCGTAGTCAGGGGGCGCAGAGATACGCAGTATTTT; CDR3: CASSVVRGRRDTQYF
size: few; J: TRBJ2-3; D: TRBD2; V: TRBV25-1; DNA: TGTGCCAGCAGCGAACTAGCGGGGGTGATAGATACGCAGTATTTT; CDR3: CASSELAGVIDTQYF
size: .; J: TRBJ1-2; D: TRBD1; V: TRBV10-3; DNA: TGTGCCATCAGTGTACAGGGGAGAGGCTACACCTTC; CDR3: CAISVQGRGYTF
size: .; J: TRBJ1-2; D: .; V: TRBV29-1; DNA: TGCAGCGTCGGTCGGGACTCCCCTGGCTACACCTTC; CDR3: CSVGRDSPGYTF
size: .; J: TRBJ2-3; D: .; V: TRBV21-1; DNA: TGTGCCAGCAGCAATGGGACAGCGGAAGGCACAGATACGCAGTATTTT; CDR3: CASSNGTAEGTDTQYF
size: .; J: TRBJ2-1; D: .; V: TRBV5-1; DNA: TGCGCCAGCAGCTTGGTCGGGGGTAGTAGCTCCTACAATGAGCAGTTCTTC; CDR3: CASSLVGGSSSYNEQFF
size: .; J: TRBJ2-7; D: TRBD2; V: TRBV28; DNA: TGTGCCAGCAGTTTACCGGGGGGGCCCGACTCCTACGAGCAGTACTTC; CDR3: CASSLPGGPDSYEQYF
size: .; J: TRBJ2-2; D: TRBD2; V: TRBV23-1; DNA: TGCGCCAGCAGAGCCGGACTAGCGGTGAACACCGGGGAGCTGTTTTTT; CDR3: CASRAGLAVNTGELFF
size: few; J: TRBJ2-4; D: TRBD1; V: TRBV19; DNA: TGTGCCAGTAGTATTCGTCGGGACAGGGAAGGGAGATCCCTAGCCAAAAACATTCAGTACTTC; CDR3: CASSIRRDREGRSLAKNIQYF
size: once; J: TRBJ2-5; D: .; V: TRBV23-1; DNA: TGCGCCAGCAGTCCGCTAAAGTGGGACAACCCGCTGAAGACCCAGTACTTC; CDR3: CASSPLKWDNPLKTQYF
size: .; J: TRBJ2-3; D: TRBD2; V: TRBV9; DNA: TGTGCCAGCAGCGCTTACTTGCTAGCGGGAGAGCGAGATACGCAGTATTTT; CDR3: CASSAYLLAGERDTQYF
size: .; J: TRBJ2-5; D: TRBD1; V: TRBV4-2; DNA: TGTGCCAGCAGCCCGATTACAGGGGCGGGGACCCAGTACTTC; CDR3: CASSPITGAGTQYF
size: .; J: TRBJ2-1; D: TRBD2; V: TRBV27; DNA: TGTGCCAGCAGTTTCGGCCTAGCGGGGTACAGCTCCTACAATGAGCAGTTCTTC; CDR3: CASSFGLAGYSSYNEQFF
size: .; J: TRBJ2-7; D: TRBD1; V: TRBV27; DNA: TGTGCCAGCAGTTTATCGGGGACAGGGGGCTTTAGCGGGGGTCGATCCGGCGAGCAGTACTTC; CDR3: CASSLSGTGGFSGGRSGEQYF
size: .; J: TRBJ2-2; D: TRBD2; V: TRBV25-1; DNA: TGTGCCAGCGCAGCGGGGGTAACCGGGGAGCTGTTTTTT; CDR3: CASAAGVTGELFF
size: .; J: TRBJ2-2; D: .; V: TRBV6-5; DNA: TGTGCCAGCAGTCCCTCTCTTTGGGAGCTGTTTTTT; CDR3: CASSPSLWELFF
size: few; J: TRBJ1-2; D: .; V: TRBV4-1; DNA: TGCGCCAGCAGCCAAGGACAGGTAGCTAACTATGGCTACACCTTC; CDR3: CASSQGQVANYGYTF
size: few; J: TRBJ2-7; D: .; V: TRBV28; DNA: TGTGCCAGCAGTTCTTTCATAATGGACGGACTAACCTACGAGCAGTACTTC; CDR3: CASSSFIMDGLTYEQYF
size: .; J: TRBJ1-4; D: .; V: TRBV5-6; DNA: TGTGCCAGCAGCCCTTCGGCAAATCAGGGTACGGGTGAAAAACTGTTTTTT; CDR3: CASSPSANQGTGEKLFF
size: .; J: TRBJ2-7; D: TRBD1; V: TRBV6-5; DNA: TGTGCCAGCAGTTACTCAAGGGACAGGAACTACGAGCAGTACTTC; CDR3: CASSYSRDRNYEQYF
size: .; J: TRBJ2-6; D: TRBD1; V: TRBV7-9; DNA: TGTGCCAGCAGCTTACAGGGGGACGGGGCCAACGTCCTGACTTTC; CDR3: CASSLQGDGANVLTF
size: .; J: TRBJ2-1; D: TRBD2; V: TRBV6-5; DNA: TGTGCCAGCAGTTACGTCCAGCGGGAGAGGCAGTTCTTC; CDR3: CASSYVQRERQFF
size: .; J: TRBJ2-3; D: .; V: TRBV21-1; DNA: TGTGCCAGCAGCAAACTAGCTGGATCGGCGGGGGTCTGCACAGATACGCAGTATTTT; CDR3: CASSKLAGSAGVCTDTQYF
size: .; J: TRBJ2-2; D: TRBD2; V: TRBV6-5; DNA: TGTGCCAGCAGTTACGGCGGGGGGACCGGGGAGCTGTTTTTT; CDR3: CASSYGGGTGELFF
size: .; J: TRBJ2-7; D: .; V: TRBV6-5; DNA: TGTGCCAGCAGTTATTTCCATTCCTACGAGCAGTACTTC; CDR3: CASSYFHSYEQYF
size: .; J: TRBJ2-3; D: TRBD2; V: TRBV10-3; DNA: TGTGCCATCAGTGAGTCGGCTAGCGGGAGTGATACGCAGTATTTT; CDR3: CAISESASGSDTQYF
size: .; J: TRBJ2-3; D: TRBD2; V: TRBV28; DNA: TGTGCCAGCAGTTTAACTACTAGCGGGAGGGAGGATACGCAGTATTTT; CDR3: CASSLTTSGREDTQYF
size: .; J: TRBJ1-1; D: .; V: TRBV6-6; DNA: TGTGCCAGCAGTTACCCAGGGCTGAACACTGAAGCTTTCTTT; CDR3: CASSYPGLNTEAFF
size: .; J: TRBJ2-1; D: TRBD1; V: TRBV15; DNA: TGTGCCACCAGCAGAGATCGGGACAGGGGGGGCTGGGGCAATGAGCAGTTCTTC; CDR3: CATSRDRDRGGWGNEQFF
size: few; J: TRBJ1-5; D: .; V: TRBV11-1; DNA: TGTGCCAGCAGCTTAGACTTTGGTAGCAATCAGCCCCAGCATTTT; CDR3: CASSLDFGSNQPQHF
size: .; J: TRBJ1-4; D: TRBD1; V: TRBV9; DNA: TGTGCCAGCAGCGGACCGGGACAGTTAAATGAAAAACTGTTTTTT; CDR3: CASSGPGQLNEKLFF
size: .; J: TRBJ1-1; D: .; V: TRBV21-1; DNA: TGTGCCAGCAGCAAAAAAGGTGGGGCCCACACTGAAGCTTTCTTT; CDR3: CASSKKGGAHTEAFF
size: once; J: TRBJ2-7; D: TRBD2; V: TRBV6-5; DNA: TGTGCCAGCAGTCAACTAGCGAAACTCGGCGAGCAGTACTTC; CDR3: CASSQLAKLGEQYF
size: .; J: TRBJ2-2; D: TRBD1; V: TRBV29-1; DNA: TGCAGCGTCGGCGACAGGGGTCCCACCGGGGAGCTGTTTTTT; CDR3: CSVGDRGPTGELFF
size: .; J: TRBJ2-5; D: .; V: TRBV27; DNA: TGTGCCAGCAGTTCACAGGGTTCGGAGACCCAGTACTTC; CDR3: CASSSQGSETQYF
size: .; J: TRBJ2-7; D: .; V: TRBV7-8; DNA: TGTGCCAGCAGCTGGACATACGAGCAGTACTTC; CDR3: CASSWTYEQYF